This TCR beta chain stems from a study of blood T cell repertoires in COVID-19. The overall study: COVID-19 samples from acute and convalescent phases originated in the United States, Italy and Spain. T cells, B-cell-depleted T cells, or PBMCs supplied cDNA or gDNA.

Only in-frame clones appear in the TCRdb table, and some are missing; sequencing was by immunoSEQ multiplex PCR. Altogether fewer than 200,000 clones are present, roughly 84% being singletons, with the ten largest covering roughly 15%. Those enrolled, adults aged about 18 to 89 years, came from some 23 US areas. Among Cohort 3 donors, those recovered had two negative PCRs, clearance, or symptom resolution. This CDR3 has 14 residues. V was clipped by 1 base and J by 8 bases, with 12 bases between them. Germline V CDR1 and CDR2: SEHNR, FQNEAQ (reference sequence). Sequencing used PBMCs or T cells enriched from blood (not recorded which). This chain connects TRBV7-9 to TRBJ1-5; possibly TRBD1 for D (6 bases). The source of this sequence is a man over 45 who had recovered from COVID-19. Here the CDR3 DNA reads TGTGCCAGCAGCTTAGGGGCGGACAGAAAGCCCCAGCATTTT. It codes for CASSLGADRKPQHF.